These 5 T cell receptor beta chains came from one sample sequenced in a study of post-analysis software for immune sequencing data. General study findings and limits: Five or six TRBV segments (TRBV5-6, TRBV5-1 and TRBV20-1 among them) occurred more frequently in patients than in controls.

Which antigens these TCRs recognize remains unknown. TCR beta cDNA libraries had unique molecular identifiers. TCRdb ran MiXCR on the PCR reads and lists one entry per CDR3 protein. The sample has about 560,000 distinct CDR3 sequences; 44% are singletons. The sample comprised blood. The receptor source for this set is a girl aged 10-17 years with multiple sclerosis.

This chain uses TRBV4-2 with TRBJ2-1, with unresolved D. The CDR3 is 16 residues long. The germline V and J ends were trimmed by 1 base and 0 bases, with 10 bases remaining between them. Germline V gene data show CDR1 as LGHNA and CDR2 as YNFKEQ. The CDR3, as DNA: TGTGCCAGCAGCCAAGGGGCAGTGAGCTCCTACAATGAGCAGTTCTTC. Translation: CASSQGAVSSYNEQFF.

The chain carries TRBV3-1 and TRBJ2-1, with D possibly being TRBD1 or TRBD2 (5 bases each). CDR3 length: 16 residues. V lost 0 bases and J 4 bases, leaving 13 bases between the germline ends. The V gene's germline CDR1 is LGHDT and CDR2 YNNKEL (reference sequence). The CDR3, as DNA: TGTGCCAGCAGCCAAGAAGGGACGGCTAAGTACAATGAGCAGTTCTTC. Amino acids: CASSQEGTAKYNEQFF.

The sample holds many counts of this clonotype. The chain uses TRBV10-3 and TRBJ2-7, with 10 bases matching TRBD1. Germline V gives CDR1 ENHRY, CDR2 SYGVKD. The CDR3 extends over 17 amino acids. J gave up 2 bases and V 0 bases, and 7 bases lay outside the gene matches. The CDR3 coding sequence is TGTGCCATCAGTGAGTCATTAGTCGGACAGGGGGCCTACGAGCAGTACTTC. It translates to CAISESLVGQGAYEQYF.

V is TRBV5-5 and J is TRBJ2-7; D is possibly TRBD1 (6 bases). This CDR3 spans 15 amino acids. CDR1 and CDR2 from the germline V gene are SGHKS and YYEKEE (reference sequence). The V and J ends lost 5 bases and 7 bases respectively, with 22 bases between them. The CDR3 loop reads CASSRFRGRTWEQYF. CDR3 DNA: TGTGCCAGCAGTCGCTTTAGGGGGAGAACGTGGGAGCAGTACTTC.

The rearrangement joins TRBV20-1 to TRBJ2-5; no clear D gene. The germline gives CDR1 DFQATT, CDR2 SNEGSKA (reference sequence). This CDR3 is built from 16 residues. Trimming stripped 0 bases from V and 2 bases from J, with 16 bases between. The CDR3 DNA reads TGCAGTGCTAGAGATCTACGGGTGGGCTTACAAGAGACCCAGTACTTC. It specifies CSARDLRVGLQETQYF.